The 18 T cell receptor beta chains listed next were all sequenced from one sample in a study of blood T cells in healthy people across ages. Next came a second PCR, run for about 6 to 12 cycles, which used a sample-barcoded 5' primer along with a J-beta primer mix. TCRdb re-called the 5' RACE reads through MiXCR, storing one row per CDR3 protein. The data contain 850,000 to 1,000,000 distinct CDR3 sequences, roughly 51% of them singletons. The specimen was blood. These receptors were collected from a woman in her fifties or sixties in good health.

The chain carries TRBV7-7 and TRBJ2-2; tentatively, D is TRBD1 (6 bases). The CDR3 covers 16 residues. V was clipped by 2 bases and J by 1 base, with 11 bases between them. CDR1 SSHAT and CDR2 FNYEAQ come from the germline V gene (reference sequence). The CDR3 region has the DNA TGTGCCAGCAGCTTAAACACAGGGCGGAACACCGGGGAGCTGTTTTTT. Its translation: CASSLNTGRNTGELFF.

The table lists this clonotype with a few counts. The rearrangement joins TRBV5-5 to TRBJ2-5, with TRBD2 matching over 7 bases. The ends lost 4 bases at V and 0 bases at J; junction bases unmatched: 9. Germline V gene lookup returns CDR1 SGHKS and CDR2 YYEKEE (reference sequence). The CDR3 totals 16 residues. The CDR3 DNA reads as TGTGCCAGCAGCCTCCGGGGGGAGCCGTACCAAGAGACCCAGTACTTC. Its translation is CASSLRGEPYQETQYF. Using reference TRBV5-5 and TRBJ2-5 for the parts outside the CDR3, the full variable domain is DAGVTQSPTHLIKTRGQQVTLRCSPISGHKSVSWYQQVLGQGPQFIFQYYEKEERGRGNFPDRFSARQFPNYSSELNVNALLLGDSALYLCASSLRGEPYQETQYFGPGTRLLVL.

The V gene is TRBV7-9, the J gene TRBJ1-1, with TRBD1 as a possible D gene (6 bases). Germline assignment: CDR1 SEHNR and CDR2 FQNEAQ (reference sequence). The V end lost 5 bases, the J end lost 0 bases, and 10 bases lay between the germline ends. The CDR3 runs 14 residues. In DNA form, the CDR3 reads TGTGCCAGCAGCCGGACAGATTTGAACACTGAAGCTTTCTTT. Protein: CASSRTDLNTEAFF. The full variable domain, rest sourced from reference TRBV7-9 and TRBJ1-1, is DTGVSQNPRHKITKRGQNVTFRCDPISEHNRLYWYRQTLGQGPEFLTYFQNEAQLEKSRLLSDRFSAERPKGSFSTLEIQRTEQGDSAMYLCASSRTDLNTEAFFGQGTRLTVV.

V gene TRBV11-1 combines with J gene TRBJ2-7; TRBD2 might be the D (6 bases). Germline V gene lookup returns CDR1 SGHAT and CDR2 FQDESV (reference sequence). V was cut by 5 bases and J by 6 bases, with 14 bases left in between. There are 13 residues in the CDR3. The CDR3 reads CASSHGGGGEQYF. In nucleotides, the CDR3 is TGTGCCAGCAGCCACGGGGGAGGCGGCGAGCAGTACTTC.

This clonotype was counted a few times. The chain joins TRBV11-2 to TRBJ2-1; the D gene is possibly TRBD2 (6 bases). Looked up from germline, CDR1 is SGHAT and CDR2 is FQNNGV. This CDR3 spans 16 amino acids. V shed 4 bases and J shed 4 bases, with 17 bases lying between them. The CDR3 is CASSSRGPSEYNEQFF. The CDR3 nucleotides are TGTGCCAGCAGCTCCCGAGGGCCTAGCGAGTACAATGAGCAGTTCTTC.

This clonotype was observed a few times. This rearrangement joins TRBV27 to TRBJ2-5, with 13 bases aligning to TRBD2. Trimming cost V 6 bases and J 6 bases; bases outside gene matches: 16. Germline lookup yields CDR1 MNHEY and CDR2 SMNVEV (reference sequence). This CDR3 comprises 18 residues. The DNA of the CDR3 is TGTGCCAGCAGCCACAGCGGGACTAGCGGGATCTCCATGAAGACCCAGTACTTC. It is translated as CASSHSGTSGISMKTQYF.

V and J are TRBV10-3 and TRBJ2-3; 12 bases match TRBD2. This CDR3 comprises 15 residues. Germline V gene data show CDR1 as ENHRY and CDR2 as SYGVKD. Trimming took 10 bases from V and 3 from J; bases not matched to a gene: 8. The CDR3 sequence: CATSSGRASTDTQYF. In DNA, the CDR3 is TGTGCCACCTCTAGCGGGAGGGCCAGTACAGATACGCAGTATTTT.

The CDR3, as DNA: TGTGCCAGTAGCACCCCGACTAGCGGAGGCACAGATACGCAGTATTTT. Its protein product is CASSTPTSGGTDTQYF. The genes are TRBV19 and TRBJ2-3; 9 bases fit TRBD2. The CDR3 spans 16 residues. Germline lookup yields CDR1 LNHDA and CDR2 SQIVND (reference sequence). Trimming at V came to 6 bases and at J to 1 base, leaving 8 bases not matched to a gene.

The chain combines TRBV11-2 with TRBJ1-4, with D possibly matching TRBD1 (6 bases). The germline CDR1 and CDR2 sequences are SGHAT and FQNNGV. The V end lost 3 bases, the J end lost 5 bases, and 13 bases lay between the germline ends. The CDR3 consists of 15 residues. CDR3 in amino acids: CASSLGGRVNEKLFF. For the CDR3, the DNA is TGTGCCAGCAGCTTGGGGGGGCGTGTGAATGAAAAACTGTTTTTT.

The chain joins TRBV4-2 to TRBJ2-1; the D gene is possibly TRBD2 (6 bases). The CDR3 contains 13 residues. Deletions cut 2 bases from V and 12 bases from J, with 14 bases between. Per germline, CDR1 LGHNA and CDR2 YNFKEQ. The CDR3 DNA reads as TGTGCCAGCAGCCAACAAATAGTGGAGGGGCAGTTCTTC. It yields the protein CASSQQIVEGQFF.

This clonotype is a singleton in its sample. This chain's CDR3 is CASSPSHHELEGYGYTF. Here the CDR3 DNA reads TGTGCCAGCAGTCCTTCGCATCACGAACTAGAGGGCTATGGCTACACCTTC. The chain carries TRBV28 and TRBJ1-2; D ambiguous. The CDR3 extends over 17 amino acids. Germline lookup yields CDR1 MDHEN and CDR2 SYDVKM. Trimming pared 5 bases from V and 4 bases from J, leaving 23 bases between.

The rearrangement links TRBV24-1 to TRBJ2-5; the D gene is possibly TRBD2 (6 bases). Germline CDR1 reads KGHDR; CDR2 reads SFDVKD. V gave up 5 bases and J gave up 2 bases, with 8 bases separating them. The CDR3 is made up of 13 amino acids. CDR3 sequence: CATSARDQETQYF. CDR3 DNA: TGTGCCACCAGTGCGCGGGATCAAGAGACCCAGTACTTC.

This clonotype was counted only a few times. The rearrangement uses TRBV29-1 and TRBJ1-2, with 8 bases lining up with TRBD1. J lost 7 bases, V lost 7 bases, and 5 bases had no gene match. CDR1 is SQVTM, CDR2 ANQGSEA, per germline. This CDR3 has 11 residues. The CDR3 coding sequence is TGCAGCGCGAAGCAGGGGGCTGGCTACACCTTC. This encodes CSAKQGAGYTF.

V gene TRBV3-1 combines with J gene TRBJ2-3, with D perhaps matching TRBD1 (5 bases). V lost 5 bases and J lost 13, with 16 bases in between. Germline assignment: CDR1 LGHDT and CDR2 YNNKEL (reference sequence). The CDR3 has 12 residues. The CDR3 coding sequence is TGTGCCAGCAGCTACTTAAGGGGTGAGAAGTATTTT. Amino acid sequence: CASSYLRGEKYF.

The table lists this clonotype with many counts. The chain combines TRBV29-1 with TRBJ2-7, with D unresolved. The germline gives CDR1 SQVTM, CDR2 ANQGSEA. V was pared by 4 bases and J by 0 bases, with 10 bases between. CDR3 length: 13 amino acids. CDR3 nucleotide sequence: TGCAGCGTTGTGTCAGCTCACTCCTACGAGCAGTACTTC. Encoded protein: CSVVSAHSYEQYF.

The chain joins TRBV15 to TRBJ2-5; D gene unclear. Near its end, the DNA agrees better with TRBJ2-7, so the J call may be wrong. CDR1 is LNHNV and CDR2 is YYDKDF in the germline V gene (reference sequence). The CDR3 runs 13 residues. The CDR3 loop reads CATREGVSYEQYF. In DNA, the CDR3 is TGTGCCACCCGAGAAGGTGTCTCCTACGAGCAGTACTTC.

The chain's CDR3 is CASSQPILAGAYNEQFF. The CDR3 bases are TGTGCCAGCAGCCAACCAATTCTAGCGGGAGCTTACAATGAGCAGTTCTTC. The gene calls are TRBV3-1 and TRBJ2-1; 10 nucleotides agree with TRBD2. Unmatched junction bases numbered 8, after V lost 2 bases and J lost 4 bases. The germline V gene has CDR1 LGHDT and CDR2 YNNKEL (reference sequence). The CDR3 is 17 amino acids.

The chain carries TRBV20-1 and TRBJ2-7; D gene uncertain. The CDR3 runs 15 residues. The ends were cut back, 1 base at V and 7 bases at J, with 20 bases in the middle. Germline lookup yields CDR1 DFQATT and CDR2 SNEGSKA (reference sequence). This CDR3 is CSARARPQVKGEQYF. The DNA of the CDR3 is TGCAGTGCTAGAGCAAGGCCCCAGGTCAAGGGAGAGCAGTACTTC.